A single sample gave rise to the 15 T cell receptor beta chains below, sequenced in a study of neurological immune-mediated disorders. Described time point: longitudinal time-point 1 (baseline). One entry per CDR3 protein, called by TCRdb with MiXCR from the 5' RACE reads. The sample shows some 60,000 distinct CDR3 sequences, about 10% of them seen only once. Sequencing input: PBMCs. The source is a male donor with HTLV-1-associated myelopathy (HAM/TSP).

This clonotype was observed at least ten times. This chain uses TRBV28 with TRBJ1-1, with D possibly being TRBD1 (6 bases). The germline V gene encodes CDR1 MDHEN and CDR2 SYDVKM. Trimming stripped 7 bases from V and 6 bases from J, with 15 bases between. This CDR3 is built from 13 residues. CDR3 protein: CASTPGQFPEAFF. In nucleotides, the CDR3 is TGTGCCAGCACCCCTGGACAGTTTCCTGAAGCTTTCTTT.

The chain combines TRBV27 with TRBJ2-1; TRBD1 matches at 10 bases. The CDR3 spans 15 residues. CDR1 MNHEY and CDR2 SMNVEV come from the germline V gene (reference sequence). Trimming at V came to 4 bases and at J to 6 bases, leaving 6 bases not matched to a gene. CDR3 sequence: CASSWGDRGFNEQFF. The DNA for the CDR3 is TGTGCCAGCAGTTGGGGGGACAGGGGTTTCAATGAGCAGTTCTTC.

This clonotype was observed many times. The CDR3 sequence: CASSREVLNYGYTF. CDR3 in DNA: TGCGCCAGCAGCCGGGAGGTGCTTAACTATGGCTACACCTTC. The chain joins TRBV4-3 to TRBJ1-2; no reliable D call. There are 14 residues in the CDR3. Germline CDR1 is LGHNA and CDR2 is YSLEER. The V and J ends lost 4 bases and 1 base respectively, with 10 bases between them.

This clonotype was detected ten times or more. The CDR3 here is CASSPGWGPAYSNTEAFF. The CDR3 DNA sequence: TGTGCCAGCAGCCCTGGGTGGGGGCCGGCCTACTCGAACACTGAAGCTTTCTTT. The chain recombines TRBV9 with TRBJ1-1, with D perhaps matching TRBD1 (6 bases). This CDR3 is built from 18 residues. Between the trimmed V and J ends, which lost 4 bases and 1 base, there was a span of 23 bases. Germline V CDR1 and CDR2: SGDLS, YYNGEE.

This clonotype was seen a few times. This sequence joins TRBV6-5 and TRBJ2-7; weak D call: TRBD1 (6 bases). The CDR3 sequence is 15 residues long. CDR1 and CDR2 (germline): MNHEY, SVGAGI. V dropped 8 bases and J dropped 6 bases, with 23 bases sitting between them. This CDR3 is CASRSVGPRTAEQYF. Written as DNA, the CDR3 is TGTGCCAGCCGTTCCGTAGGCCCTCGGACAGCCGAGCAGTACTTC.

This clonotype has a count of ten or more. V usage is TRBV29-1 and J usage is TRBJ2-7; D is perhaps TRBD2 (5 bases). Between the trimmed V and J ends, which lost 4 bases and 5 bases, there was a span of 15 bases. Per germline, CDR1 SQVTM and CDR2 ANQGSEA. CDR3 length: 13 residues. The CDR3 nucleotides are TGCAGCGTTGTTTTGAGGGTGAGAGACGAGCAGTACTTC. Encoded protein: CSVVLRVRDEQYF.

This clonotype was recorded at least ten times. The chain is built from TRBV5-1 and TRBJ1-1; D gene uncertain. The CDR3 extends over 14 amino acids. The V end was cut by 4 bases, the J end by 6 bases, with 16 bases between. The germline V gene encodes CDR1 SGHRS and CDR2 YFSETQ. CDR3 in amino acids: CASSAVQDRAEAFF. CDR3 nucleotides: TGCGCCAGCAGCGCCGTTCAAGATAGGGCTGAAGCTTTCTTT.

The genes are TRBV3-1 and TRBJ2-1, with 9 bases lining up with TRBD1. From germline, CDR1 is LGHDT and CDR2 YNNKEL (reference sequence). J was trimmed by 6 bases and V by 1 base; bases with no gene match: 4. The CDR3 loop spans 15 amino acids. The CDR3: CASSQAGTGTNEQFF. The CDR3 coding sequence is TGTGCCAGCAGCCAAGCCGGGACAGGGACCAATGAGCAGTTCTTC.

This clonotype was found many times. The CDR3 is CASSLGRQNSPLHF. The DNA of the CDR3 is TGTGCCAGCAGCTTAGGCCGTCAGAATTCACCCCTCCACTTT. The chain has TRBV7-6 and TRBJ1-6; D not resolved. Looked up from germline, CDR1 is SGHVS and CDR2 is FNYEAQ. This CDR3 spans 14 amino acids. V shed 1 base and J shed 7 bases, with 8 bases lying between them.

The chain has TRBV5-1 and TRBJ2-3; a weak D match, TRBD2 (5 bases). The V end was cut by 4 bases, the J end by 7 bases, with 16 bases between. The germline V gene has CDR1 SGHRS and CDR2 YFSETQ. This CDR3 comprises 14 residues. CDR3 in amino acids: CASSPEDSTNTQYF. In DNA form, the CDR3 reads TGCGCCAGCAGCCCCGAGGACTCCACTAATACGCAGTATTTT.

Concerning this clonotype: One end of the junction does not line up with germline, which may come from a read error. The V call is TRBV7-9, the J call TRBJ1-6; 11 nucleotides agree with TRBD1. The CDR3 is made up of 15 amino acids. Per the germline V gene, CDR1 is SEHNR and CDR2 is FQNEAQ (reference sequence). The chain's CDR3 is CAISTDRGLNSPLHF. The CDR3 bases are TGTGCCATCAGCACGGACAGGGGGCTAAATTCACCCCTCCACTTT.

In its sample, this clonotype was seen a few times. One end of the junction varies from germline; a read error may be responsible. This rearrangement joins TRBV5-1 to TRBJ2-2, with D hard to call. This CDR3 is 15 amino acids long. CDR1 and CDR2 from the germline V gene are SGHRS and YFSETQ. The DNA of the CDR3 is TGCGCCAGTAGCTTGTCCAACACGAACACCGGGGAGCTGTTTTTT. Its translation: CASSLSNTNTGELFF.

As to this clonotype: A read error may account for a junction end that differs from germline. The chain joins TRBV7-9 to TRBJ2-1, with TRBD2 identical over 9 bases. The CDR3 extends over 16 amino acids. The germline CDR1 and CDR2 sequences are SEHNR and FQNEAQ (reference sequence). In DNA form, the CDR3 reads TGTGCCAACAGCTTAGCGCGACTAGCGGTGTACAATGAGCAGTTCTTC. Its protein product is CANSLARLAVYNEQFF.

This clonotype occurred many times. The chain is built from TRBV12-3 or TRBV12-4 and TRBJ1-5; TRBD1 aligns across 7 bases. J gave up 6 bases and V 6 bases, and 11 bases lay outside the gene matches. The CDR3 consists of 15 residues. The CDR3 spells CASRDRALSGQPQHF. For the CDR3, the DNA is TGTGCCAGCAGAGACAGGGCTTTAAGCGGTCAGCCCCAGCATTTT.

This clonotype was detected many times. The CDR3 nucleotides read TGTGCCAGCAGCGCGGGATGGAACACTGAAGCTTTCTTT. It codes for CASSAGWNTEAFF. The chain recombines TRBV6-1 with TRBJ1-1, with D unclear. This CDR3 spans 13 amino acids. With 6 bases removed from V and 1 base from J, the gap between germline ends came to 9 bases. Germline-derived CDR1 and CDR2 are MNHNS and SASEGT.